Listed below are T cell receptor beta chains from one sample, sequenced in a study of blood T cell repertoires in COVID-19. TCRdb's copy holds only in-frame clones and misses some; the assay was immunoSEQ multiplex PCR. The sample lists 130,000 to 150,000 clones; around four fifths were seen once. Sequenced: peripheral blood. The receptors shown here come from a woman in her thirties or forties with active or convalescent COVID-19. Each CDR3 is given with its conserved first and last residue. Fields, in order: J gene, V gene, D gene, clone size, CDR3 length, CDR3 protein, CDR3 DNA. A D gene is named only where the DNA matches it firmly. Some rows have no size entry. The others give once, few or many, or a class for an expanded clone.

TRBJ1-2 TRBV20-1 - - 13 CSASSDRYYGYTF TGCAGTGCTAGTTCGGACAGATACTATGGCTACACCTTC
TRBJ1-5 TRBV5-1 - - 15 CASSLGGTGYQPQHF TGCGCCAGCAGCTTGGGAGGTACTGGGTACCAGCCCCAGCATTTT
TRBJ2-7 TRBV11-2 - - 18 CASVPGVRLSTTAYEQYF TGTGCCAGCGTCCCCGGGGTACGTTTGTCGACTACCGCCTACGAGCAGTACTTC
TRBJ1-3 TRBV19 - - 14 CASSRAGSGNTIYF TGTGCCAGTAGTAGGGCCGGCTCTGGAAACACCATATATTTT
TRBJ1-3 TRBV6-5 - - 15 CASSRSPGGGNTIYF TGTGCCAGCAGTCGCTCCCCTGGAGGGGGAAACACCATATATTTT
TRBJ2-1 TRBV30 - - 10 CASNSNEQFF TGTGCCTCCAACAGCAATGAGCAGTTCTTC
TRBJ1-2 TRBV10-2 - few 13 CASRITGSGGYTF TGCGCCAGCAGGATTACAGGGTCGGGTGGCTACACCTTC
TRBJ2-1 TRBV4-3 - - 16 CASSQEMGYGVNEQFF TGCGCCAGCAGCCAAGAGATGGGGTACGGGGTCAATGAGCAGTTCTTC
TRBJ1-4 TRBV28 - few 13 CASSFNRREKLFF TGTGCCAGCAGTTTTAATAGGAGGGAAAAACTGTTTTTT
TRBJ2-3 TRBV19 TRBD1 - 14 CASSMNRGADTQYF TGTGCCAGTAGTATGAACAGGGGCGCAGATACGCAGTATTTT
TRBJ2-2 TRBV14 - - 15 CASSQDEGVTGELFF TGTGCCAGCAGCCAAGATGAAGGGGTCACCGGGGAGCTGTTTTTT
TRBJ1-6 TRBV5-6 TRBD1 - 15 CASSLGGTGFSPLHF TGTGCCAGCAGCTTGGGGGGGACAGGGTTCTCACCCCTCCACTTT
TRBJ1-5 TRBV30 - - 16 CAWSAVAAGGNQPQHF TGTGCCTGGAGTGCCGTCGCGGCCGGGGGCAATCAGCCCCAGCATTTT
TRBJ1-2 TRBV2 TRBD1 - 14 CASTLTGPGNGYTF TGTGCCAGCACCCTGACAGGGCCGGGGAATGGCTACACCTTC
TRBJ2-6 TRBV10-1 - - 15 CASELGSSGANVLTF TGCGCCAGCGAACTGGGGAGCTCTGGGGCCAACGTCCTGACTTTC
TRBJ2-5 TRBV7-9 TRBD1 once 15 CASSFDRGRGETQYF TGTGCCAGCAGCTTCGACAGGGGGCGAGGAGAGACCCAGTACTTC
TRBJ2-1 TRBV5-6 - - 16 CASSLEYQGGVYEQFF TGTGCCAGCAGCTTGGAGTACCAGGGCGGGGTCTATGAGCAGTTCTTC
TRBJ2-2 TRBV29-1 - - 14 CSVPLSGNTGELFF TGCAGCGTACCGCTCTCAGGGAACACCGGGGAGCTGTTTTTT
TRBJ2-7 TRBV7-2 TRBD2 - 15 CASRGGLAEGYEQYF TGTGCCAGCAGGGGGGGACTAGCGGAGGGCTACGAGCAGTACTTC
TRBJ1-2 TRBV28 - - 13 CASSLGQNYGYTF TGTGCCAGCAGTCTCGGACAAAACTATGGCTACACCTTC
TRBJ1-2 TRBV27 - - 15 CASSLSRGHPYGYTF TGTGCCAGCAGTTTATCCAGGGGCCATCCCTATGGCTACACCTTC
TRBJ1-2 TRBV5-4 - - 15 CASSLGTGPGVGYTF TGTGCCAGCAGCTTGGGTACAGGGCCCGGGGTTGGCTACACCTTC
TRBJ2-2 TRBV19 - - 15 CASTWWTSNTGELFF TGTGCCAGTACGTGGTGGACATCGAACACCGGGGAGCTGTTTTTT
TRBJ1-2 TRBV7-2 TRBD1 - 14 CASRYGQGVYGYTF TGTGCCAGCAGGTACGGACAGGGAGTCTATGGCTACACCTTC
TRBJ1-4 TRBV7-8 TRBD1 - 16 CASSQLTGNPNEKLFF TGTGCCAGCAGTCAACTGACAGGGAACCCGAATGAAAAACTGTTTTTT
TRBJ2-5 TRBV18 - once 14 CASSPEGGQETQYF TGTGCCAGCTCACCAGAGGGCGGACAAGAGACCCAGTACTTC
TRBJ2-5 TRBV6-5 - once 14 CASSRTSTAETQYF TGTGCCAGCAGCCGGACCTCGACAGCTGAGACCCAGTACTTC
TRBJ2-7 TRBV6-5 TRBD2 - 15 CASSSILLAEREQYF TGTGCCAGCAGTTCCATTTTACTAGCGGAGAGGGAGCAGTACTTC
TRBJ1-1 TRBV28 - - 14 CASNVRSPNTEAFF TGTGCCAGCAATGTACGGAGCCCGAACACTGAAGCTTTCTTT
TRBJ2-7 TRBV5-1 TRBD1 - 16 CASSPAQGQVSYEQYF TGCGCCAGCAGCCCTGCGCAGGGACAGGTATCCTACGAGCAGTACTTC
TRBJ2-1 TRBV7-2 - once 14 CASSGRLVGNEQFF TGTGCCAGCAGCGGGCGACTAGTCGGCAATGAGCAGTTCTTC
TRBJ2-7 TRBV5-4 - - 14 CASSFSGGGYEQYF TGTGCCAGCAGCTTTTCGGGGGGCGGGTACGAGCAGTACTTC
TRBJ1-6 TRBV27 - - 16 CASTYKLYSYNSPLHF TGTGCCAGCACTTATAAGCTCTACTCCTATAATTCACCCCTCCACTTT
TRBJ1-2 TRBV19 - - 15 CASSPPDRYNYGYTF TGTGCCAGTAGTCCGCCGGACAGATATAACTATGGCTACACCTTC
TRBJ1-5 TRBV18 TRBD1 - 15 CASSPGTVRNQPQHF TGTGCCAGCTCACCCGGGACAGTACGCAATCAGCCCCAGCATTTT
TRBJ1-4 TRBV4-2 - few 16 CASSQTLTVENEKLFF TGTGCCAGCAGCCAAACACTTACGGTGGAGAATGAAAAACTGTTTTTT